The 24 T cell receptor beta chains below come from one sample, sequenced in a study of Graves' ophthalmopathy and Graves' hyperthyroidism. RNA transcripts served as template for amplifying TCR beta CDR3 sequences. RT-PCR in the first round used HTBI primers; a second-round multiplex PCR followed. MiXCR was run by TCRdb on the multiplex PCR reads, yielding one entry per CDR3 protein. The repertoire includes approximately 700,000 distinct CDR3 sequences, approximately 40% of them detected once, and about 40% sits in the top ten. Sequencing was performed on peripheral blood. The receptor set was obtained from an adult man with Graves' ophthalmopathy.

Of note for this clonotype: A junction end diverges from the germline sequence, so it may reflect a read error. The genes are TRBV10-3 and TRBJ2-7; D might be TRBD2 (6 bases). Germline loops: CDR1 ENHRY, CDR2 SYGVKD. The CDR3 is 16 amino acids. The CDR3 sequence: CASSSIPGPGAYEQYF. CDR3 DNA sequence: TGTGCCAGCAGTTCCATCCCGGGTCCGGGAGCCTACGAGCAGTACTTC.

This sequence joins TRBV11-3 and TRBJ2-3, with D possibly TRBD1 on 5 matching bases. The CDR3 spans 16 residues. Germline loops: CDR1 SGHNT, CDR2 YENEEA. V was shortened by 0 bases and J by 4 bases, with 14 bases between the two germline ends. The CDR3 sequence is CASSLDRVSSADTQYF. The DNA of the CDR3 is TGTGCCAGCAGCTTAGACAGGGTGTCAAGCGCAGATACGCAGTATTTT. Using reference TRBV11-3 and TRBJ2-3 for the parts outside the CDR3, the full variable domain is EAGVVQSPRYKIIEKKQPVAFWCNPISGHNTLYWYLQNLGQGPELLIRYENEEAVDDSQLPKDRFSAERLKGVDSTLKIQPAELGDSAVYLCASSLDRVSSADTQYFGPGTRLTVL.

Concerning this clonotype itself: The CDR3 carries no conserved terminal phenylalanine or tryptophan, so it likely arises from a read error. The CDR3 loop is CASSRNGRNQETQYL. CDR3 DNA: TGTGCCAGCAGCAGGAATGGACGGAACCAAGAGACCCAGTACCTC. This chain connects TRBV5-5 to TRBJ2-5; D remains unclear. Germline CDR1 reads SGHKS; CDR2 reads YYEKEE (reference sequence). V was pared by 4 bases and J by 0 bases, with 13 bases between. The CDR3 covers 15 residues.

This clonotype was seen a single time. A much larger clone sits a single nucleotide away, making a read error possible. The chain couples TRBV29-1 to TRBJ2-2, with D perhaps matching TRBD2 (5 bases). CDR3 length equals 13 residues. Germline loops: CDR1 SQVTM, CDR2 ANQGSEA. CDR3 bases: TGCAGCGTGCGCACGAGTAGTACCGGGGAGCTGCTTTTT. It is translated as CSVRTSSTGELLF.

The table lists this clonotype with a few counts. The chain is built from TRBV15 and TRBJ2-5; the match to TRBD1 covers 9 bases. Germline V gene data show CDR1 as LNHNV and CDR2 as YYDKDF (reference sequence). Trimming took 6 bases from V and 3 from J; bases not matched to a gene: 5. This CDR3 contains 14 residues. DNA of the CDR3: TGTGCCACCAGAGGACAGGGGTTGAAAGAGACCCAGTACTTC. Amino acids: CATRGQGLKETQYF.

V and J are TRBV2 and TRBJ2-7; D is ambiguous. The CDR3 is made up of 12 amino acids. The germline V gene encodes CDR1 SNHLY and CDR2 FYNNEI. Trimming left V 6 bases short and J 4 bases short, with 10 bases between. The CDR3 DNA sequence: TGTGCCAGCAGCCTGGTAGAGTACGAGCAGTACTTC. Translated: CASSLVEYEQYF.

This clonotype appeared many times. The rearrangement links TRBV2 to TRBJ1-1; D is unclear. This CDR3 comprises 17 residues. V lost 7 bases, J lost 1 base, and 22 bases lay in between. In germline, CDR1 is SNHLY, CDR2 FYNNEI. CDR3 sequence: CASIKGMIHPKNTEAFF. CDR3 coding DNA: TGTGCCAGCATCAAGGGAATGATTCATCCCAAGAACACTGAAGCTTTCTTT.

CDR3 amino acids: CASSWAGFTGELFF. In nucleotides, the CDR3 is TGTGCCAGCAGTTGGGCGGGATTCACCGGGGAGCTGTTTTTT. This sequence joins TRBV5-6 and TRBJ2-2, with D maybe TRBD2 (6 bases). Trimming removed 5 bases from V and 4 bases from J, with 12 bases in between. The germline gives CDR1 SGHDT, CDR2 YYEEEE. The CDR3 sequence is 14 residues long.

This clonotype was detected many times. The V and J genes are TRBV10-3 and TRBJ1-2; D gene unclear. The CDR3 is 13 amino acids. The V gene lost 2 bases and the J gene lost 2 bases, with 6 bases spanning the gap. Germline-derived CDR1 and CDR2 are ENHRY and SYGVKD. The CDR3 loop is CAISEAPNYGYTF. In nucleotides, the CDR3 is TGTGCCATCAGTGAGGCACCGAACTATGGCTACACCTTC.

This clonotype was seen a handful of times. This chain connects TRBV29-1 to TRBJ2-6, with 12 bases lining up with TRBD1. The CDR3 covers 18 residues. The ends lost 2 bases at V and 3 bases at J; junction bases unmatched: 8. Germline values: CDR1 SQVTM, CDR2 ANQGSEA. The CDR3: CSVETLGDRGLGANVLTF. CDR3 bases: TGCAGCGTTGAAACTTTAGGGGACAGGGGGCTTGGGGCCAACGTCCTGACTTTC.

In its sample, this clonotype was seen a few times. The J gene is TRBJ1-2, the V gene TRBV5-4, with D possibly matching TRBD1 (6 bases). The germline CDR1 and CDR2 sequences are SGHNT and YYREEE (reference sequence). V was clipped by 4 bases and J by 2 bases, with 12 bases between them. The CDR3 has 14 residues. The CDR3 coding sequence is TGTGCCAGCAGCGACCCGGGACAAAACTATGGCTACACCTTC. This codes for CASSDPGQNYGYTF. Together with reference TRBV5-4 and TRBJ1-2, the CDR3 gives the full variable domain: ETGVTQSPTHLIKTRGQQVTLRCSSQSGHNTVSWYQQALGQGPQFIFQYYREEENGRGNFPPRFSGLQFPNYSSELNVNALELDDSALYLCASSDPGQNYGYTFGSGTRLTVV.

This clonotype has just a few counts. The chain recombines TRBV5-1 with TRBJ2-5; D is possibly TRBD1 (5 bases). With 1 base removed from V and 5 bases from J, the gap between germline ends came to 18 bases. This CDR3 has 16 amino acids. Germline CDR1 reads SGHRS; CDR2 reads YFSETQ. As DNA, the CDR3 is TGCGCCAGCAGCTTGAGCGATCGAACAGGTCCGGAGACCCAGTACTTC. Its translation is CASSLSDRTGPETQYF.

This clonotype has just a few counts. The J gene is TRBJ1-1, the V gene TRBV14; D not resolved. CDR3 length equals 14 residues. V dropped 1 base and J dropped 3 bases, with 9 bases sitting between them. Germline CDR1 and CDR2: SGHDN and FVKESK. The DNA for the CDR3 is TGTGCCAGCAGCCAAGTTTCGGGTTACACTGAAGCTTTCTTT. It codes for CASSQVSGYTEAFF.

This clonotype was counted many times. J is TRBJ2-7 and V is TRBV29-1; the D gene is possibly TRBD2 (6 bases). Trimming stripped 3 bases from V and 3 bases from J, with 12 bases between. The CDR3 loop spans 13 amino acids. Per the germline V gene, CDR1 is SQVTM and CDR2 is ANQGSEA. The CDR3 nucleotides are TGCAGCGTTGAGGTAGCGGATAACTACGAGCAGTACTTC. It encodes CSVEVADNYEQYF.

In this sample, this clonotype turned up many times. The V and J genes are TRBV10-3 and TRBJ2-7, with 10 bases that match TRBD2. From germline, CDR1 is ENHRY and CDR2 SYGVKD. This CDR3 has 18 residues. V dropped 7 bases and J dropped 3; count of bases not matched to a gene: 18. The CDR3 region is CAIKQGTRSSGRLYEQYF. In DNA, the CDR3 is TGTGCCATCAAACAGGGAACGAGGTCTAGCGGGAGACTCTACGAGCAGTACTTC.

This clonotype was seen a few times. The chain joins TRBV9 to TRBJ1-6, with D uncertain. The germline V gene has CDR1 SGDLS and CDR2 YYNGEE. V was shortened by 4 bases and J by 7 bases, with 9 bases between the two germline ends. The CDR3 sequence is 13 residues long. Written as DNA, the CDR3 is TGTGCCAGCAGCCAAAAGGGCAATTCACCCCTCCACTTT. Protein sequence: CASSQKGNSPLHF.

This clonotype occurred many times. V and J are TRBV10-3 and TRBJ1-6, with D perhaps matching TRBD1 (5 bases). Looked up from germline, CDR1 is ENHRY and CDR2 is SYGVKD. This CDR3 is built from 15 residues. V gave up 0 bases and J gave up 14 bases, with 17 bases separating them. CDR3 bases: TGTGCCATCAGTGAGTCTTCAGGGAGCGGTTTGGCCCTCCACTTT. Amino acids: CAISESSGSGLALHF.

V and J are TRBV7-2 and TRBJ1-2; 9 bases line up with TRBD1. Germline V gene data show CDR1 as SGHTA and CDR2 as FQGNSA. The CDR3 extends over 17 amino acids. V lost 3 bases, J lost 1 base, and 9 bases stayed unmatched. The CDR3 loop reads CASSLDRGYAVNYGYTF. CDR3 in DNA: TGTGCCAGCAGCTTGGACAGGGGATACGCAGTTAACTATGGCTACACCTTC. Combining the CDR3 with reference TRBV7-2 and TRBJ1-2 gives the whole variable domain GAGVSQSPSNKVTEKGKDVELRCDPISGHTALYWYRQSLGQGLEFLIYFQGNSAPDKSGLPSDRFSAERTGGSVSTLTIQRTQQEDSAVYLCASSLDRGYAVNYGYTFGSGTRLTVV.

V and J are TRBV7-9 and TRBJ1-5; D perhaps matches TRBD1 (5 bases). Per the germline V gene, CDR1 is SEHNR and CDR2 is FQNEAQ (reference sequence). This CDR3 spans 14 amino acids. The germline V and J ends were trimmed by 5 bases and 7 bases, with 15 bases remaining between them. This CDR3 reads CASSHNQGGQPQHF. CDR3 bases: TGTGCCAGCAGCCACAACCAGGGAGGACAGCCCCAGCATTTT.

The V and J genes are TRBV7-2 and TRBJ2-7, with D possibly being TRBD1 or TRBD2 (6 bases each). V was cut by 3 bases and J by 4 bases, with 22 bases left in between. CDR1 is SGHTA and CDR2 is FQGNSA in the germline V gene. The CDR3 runs 17 residues. The CDR3 reads CASSLGGYFDSSYEQYF. In DNA form, the CDR3 reads TGTGCCAGCAGCTTGGGGGGCTACTTCGATTCCTCATACGAGCAGTACTTC.

The V call is TRBV20-1, the J call TRBJ2-7; tentative D call: TRBD2 (5 bases). This CDR3 contains 12 residues. The germline V and J ends were trimmed by 3 bases and 9 bases, with 15 bases remaining between them. Per the germline V gene, CDR1 is DFQATT and CDR2 is SNEGSKA (reference sequence). This CDR3 reads CSASGSLRGQYF. DNA for the CDR3: TGCAGTGCTAGTGGGAGCCTACGAGGGCAGTACTTC.

This clonotype was recorded a few times. The chain is built from TRBV20-1 and TRBJ1-2; no reliable D call. CDR1 DFQATT and CDR2 SNEGSKA come from the germline V gene (reference sequence). The CDR3 has 14 amino acids. V lost 0 bases and J lost 6, with 14 bases in between. CDR3 sequence (DNA): TGCAGTGCTAGAGATCTAAAGGGAAAGGATGGCTACACCTTC. Its protein product is CSARDLKGKDGYTF.

The chain carries TRBV9 and TRBJ2-7, with 7 positions matching TRBD1. With V trimmed by 3 bases and J by 2 bases, 11 bases remained unmatched. The CDR3 runs to 16 residues. Germline CDR1 SGDLS, CDR2 YYNGEE. The CDR3 sequence is CASSARQGRSAYEQYF. CDR3 bases: TGTGCCAGCAGCGCTCGACAGGGAAGGAGTGCCTACGAGCAGTACTTC.

The chain is built from TRBV25-1 and TRBJ2-2, with unresolved D. The V end lost 6 bases, the J end lost 2 bases, and 13 bases lay between the germline ends. The CDR3 runs to 15 residues. Germline V gives CDR1 MGHDK, CDR2 SYGVNS. The CDR3 DNA reads as TGTGCCAGCAGCATGGCCAGGAAAAACACCGGGGAGCTGTTTTTT. This gives the protein CASSMARKNTGELFF.